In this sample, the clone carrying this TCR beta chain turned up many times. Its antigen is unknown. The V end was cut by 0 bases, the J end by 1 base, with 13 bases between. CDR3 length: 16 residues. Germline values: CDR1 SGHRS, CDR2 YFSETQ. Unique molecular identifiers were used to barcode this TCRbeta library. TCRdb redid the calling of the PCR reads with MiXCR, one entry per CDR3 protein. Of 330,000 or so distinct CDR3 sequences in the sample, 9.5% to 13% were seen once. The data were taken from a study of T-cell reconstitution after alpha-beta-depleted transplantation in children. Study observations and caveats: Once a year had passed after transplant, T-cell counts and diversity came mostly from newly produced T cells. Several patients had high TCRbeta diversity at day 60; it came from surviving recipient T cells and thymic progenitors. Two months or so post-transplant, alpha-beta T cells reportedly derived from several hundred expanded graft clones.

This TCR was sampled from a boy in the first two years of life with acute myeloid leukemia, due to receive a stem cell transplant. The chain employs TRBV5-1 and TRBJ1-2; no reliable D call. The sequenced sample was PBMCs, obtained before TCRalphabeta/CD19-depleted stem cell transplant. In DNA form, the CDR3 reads TGCGCCAGCAGCTTGGTAGGCCTGGACGGTAACTATGGCTACACCTTC. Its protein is CASSLVGLDGNYGYTF.